The source of this T cell receptor (beta chain) is a study of CD8+ T cells in alopecia areata. About the research overall: After 6 to 18 months of tofacitinib, follow-up continued 6 months off drug. Broader study findings: While tofacitinib was given, many expanded lesional clones persisted in scalp and blood. The study found TCR sharing across patients less clear than in mice, possibly for HLA reasons.

Treatment specified: oral pan-JAK inhibitor, 5-10 mg twice daily. Investigators isolated RNA and reverse transcribed it into cDNA to act as the sequencing template. Libraries were prepared by immunoSEQ multiplex PCR; TCRdb keeps only in-frame clonotypes and omits some of them. Among some 190,000 clones, about three fifths were seen once, and the ten largest hold roughly 0.67%. Points on this clone: Its cognate antigen is unknown.

The CDR3 has 16 residues. Germline CDR1 and CDR2: GTSNPN and SVGIG (reference sequence). Trimming at V came to 2 bases and at J to 1 base, leaving 7 bases not matched to a gene. This sequence originates from a human donor with alopecia areata. This rearrangement joins TRBV30 to TRBJ2-7; TRBD2 agrees at 11 bases. Source: CD4+ T cells sorted from blood, taken at week 4, from a patient treated with tofacitinib. The CDR3 spells CAWSFGSSGRSYEQYF. CDR3 DNA: TGTGCCTGGAGTTTCGGTTCTAGCGGGAGGTCCTACGAGCAGTACTTC.